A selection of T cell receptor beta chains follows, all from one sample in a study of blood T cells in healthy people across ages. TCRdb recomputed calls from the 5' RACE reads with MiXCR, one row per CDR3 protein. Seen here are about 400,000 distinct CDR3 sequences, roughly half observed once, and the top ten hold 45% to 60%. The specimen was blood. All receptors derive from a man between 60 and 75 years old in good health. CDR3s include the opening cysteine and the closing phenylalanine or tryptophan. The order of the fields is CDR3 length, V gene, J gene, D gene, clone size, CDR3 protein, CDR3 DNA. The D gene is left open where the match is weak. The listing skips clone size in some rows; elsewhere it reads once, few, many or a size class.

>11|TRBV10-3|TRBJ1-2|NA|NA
CAISDRVGYTF
TGTGCCATCAGTGACAGGGTCGGCTACACCTTC
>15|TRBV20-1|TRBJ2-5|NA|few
CSAPPGTGMRETQYF
TGCAGTGCTCCGCCGGGGACTGGGATGCGGGAGACCCAGTACTTC
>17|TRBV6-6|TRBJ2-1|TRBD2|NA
CASSYSIGSGIYNEQFF
TGTGCCAGCAGTTACTCGATCGGTAGCGGGATTTACAATGAGCAGTTCTTC
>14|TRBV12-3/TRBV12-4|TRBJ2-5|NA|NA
CASSPPSRQETQYF
TGTGCCAGCAGTCCCCCGTCCCGTCAAGAGACCCAGTACTTC
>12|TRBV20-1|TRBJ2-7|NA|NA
CSVPGESYEQYF
TGCAGTGTCCCAGGAGAATCCTACGAGCAGTACTTC
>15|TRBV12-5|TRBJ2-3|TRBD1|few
CASGPGQGARDTQYF
TGTGCTAGTGGTCCGGGACAGGGGGCAAGGGATACGCAGTATTTT
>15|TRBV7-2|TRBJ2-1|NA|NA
CASSSQGPTTETQFF
TGTGCCAGCAGCTCGCAGGGGCCCACCACGGAGACCCAGTTCTTC
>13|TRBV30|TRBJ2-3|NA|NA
CAWSVDTQDTQYF
TGTGCCTGGAGTGTAGACACTCAGGATACGCAGTATTTT
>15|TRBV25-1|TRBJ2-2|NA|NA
CASSEQGITTGELFF
TGTGCCAGCAGTGAACAGGGCATAACCACCGGGGAGCTGTTTTTT
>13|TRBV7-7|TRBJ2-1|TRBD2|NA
CASSAGLDNEQFF
TGTGCTAGCAGCGCGGGACTAGACAATGAGCAGTTCTTC
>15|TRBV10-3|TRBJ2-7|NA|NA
CAISESSSQSYEQYF
TGTGCCATCAGTGAGTCGTCCTCTCAATCCTACGAGCAGTACTTC